This T cell receptor (beta chain) came from a study of T cell clonotyping in hematopoietic cell transplantation. General study results and limits: Higher Inverse Simpson Index values in graft donor and pretransplant recipient predicted broader posttransplant TCR diversity. Few recipient clonotypes overlapped donors; over 95% were de novo at given depth.

This clone has just one count. Its antigen is not identified. Blood collection times were about day -28 and days 30, 100, 180 posttransplant. The V gene's germline CDR1 is GTSNPN and CDR2 SVGIG (reference sequence). V was pared by 1 base and J by 5 bases, with 14 bases between. CDR3 size: 14 residues. The protocol was immunoSEQ multiplex PCR, while the TCRdb copy is restricted to in-frame clones and leaves out a portion. In the table there are more than 1,500 clones, nearly 80% of which are singletons. This chain joins TRBV30 and TRBJ1-2; no clear D. The receptor was derived from a male patient aged 60-69 years who had an allogeneic stem cell transplant, so the T cells may come from the graft donor. Some clones in this sample may be carry-over from other donors' samples. The specimen was PBMCs, collected 30 days after allogeneic stem cell transplant. The CDR3 DNA reads as TGTGCCTGGAGTGGGGGAGGTCGGCAGTATGGCTACACCTTC. Encoded protein: CAWSGGGRQYGYTF.